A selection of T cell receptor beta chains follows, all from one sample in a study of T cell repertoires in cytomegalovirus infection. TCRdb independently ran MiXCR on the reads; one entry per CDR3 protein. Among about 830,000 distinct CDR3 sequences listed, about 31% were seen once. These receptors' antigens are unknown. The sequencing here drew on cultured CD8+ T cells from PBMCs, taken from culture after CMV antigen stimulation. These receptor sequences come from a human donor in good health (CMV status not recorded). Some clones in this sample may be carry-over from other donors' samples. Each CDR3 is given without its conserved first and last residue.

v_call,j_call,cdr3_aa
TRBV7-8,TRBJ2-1,ASSQVVAGGLYNEQF
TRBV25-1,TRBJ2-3,ASSEFLALDTQY
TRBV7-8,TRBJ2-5,ASSLWTAPQETQY
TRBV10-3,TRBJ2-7,AISERDSPYEQY
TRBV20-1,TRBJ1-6,SAREKEEQEYYNSPLH
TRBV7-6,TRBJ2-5,ASSPPGTSGGKTQETQY
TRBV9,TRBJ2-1,ASSDPRESYNEQF
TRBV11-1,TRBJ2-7,ASSLSASPIRY
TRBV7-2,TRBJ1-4,ASSSSGTRSEKLF
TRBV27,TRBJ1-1,ASSRSWGNTEAF
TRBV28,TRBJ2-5,ASTPGQGAEETQY
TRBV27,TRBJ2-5,ASRPRWLAGYQETQY
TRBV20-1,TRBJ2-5,SASDRGRRETQY
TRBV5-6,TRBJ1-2,ASSFPSGSGGYT
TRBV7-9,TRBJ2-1,ASSLAALGPGKGNEQF
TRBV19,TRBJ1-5,ASSKSIANQPQH
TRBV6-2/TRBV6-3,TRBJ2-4,ASSSLLAGLINIQY
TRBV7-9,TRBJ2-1,ASSRTSGESSYNEQF
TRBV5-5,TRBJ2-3,ASRASDRVPDTQY
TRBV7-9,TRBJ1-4,ASSLGGGRLF
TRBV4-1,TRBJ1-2,ASSQPESSYAHYGYT
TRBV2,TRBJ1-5,ASSRWGHNQPQH
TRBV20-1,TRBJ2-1,SASGWGALYNEQF
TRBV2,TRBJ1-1,ASSVVSTEAF
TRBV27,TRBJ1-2,ASSFDRVGGYT
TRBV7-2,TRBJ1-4,ASSFYRGGGANEKLF
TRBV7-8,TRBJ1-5,TSSLVPRGNQPQH
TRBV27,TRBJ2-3,ASSPGLWAGTQY
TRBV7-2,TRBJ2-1,ASCRLAGSYNEQF
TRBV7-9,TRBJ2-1,ASSFPYNEQF
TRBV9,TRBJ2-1,ASSVVQGLKNEQF
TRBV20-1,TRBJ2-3,SARAPEGASTDTQY
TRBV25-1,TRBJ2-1,ASSGVGGGPYNEQF
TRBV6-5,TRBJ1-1,ASSYVGEVTEAF
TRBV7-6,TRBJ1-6,ASSPPGAGNSPLH
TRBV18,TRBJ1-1,ASSPARIATMNTEAF
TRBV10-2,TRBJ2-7,ASSEPDRVVRYEQY
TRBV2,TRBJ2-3,ASSSGTVDTQY
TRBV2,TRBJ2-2,ASSVEPNTGELF
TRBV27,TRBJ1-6,ASSLSYPTGDINSPLH
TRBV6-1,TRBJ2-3,ASRPTGEYTQY
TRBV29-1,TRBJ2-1,SGTESYNEQF
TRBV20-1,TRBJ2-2,SARGRGQMFTGELF
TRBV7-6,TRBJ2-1,ASSPGQLEQF
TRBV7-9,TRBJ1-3,ASSQKHRTTGNTIY
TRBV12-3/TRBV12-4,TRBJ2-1,AIFNQRGGSYNEQF
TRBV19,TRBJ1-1,ASSPSFTEAF
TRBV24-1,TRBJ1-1,ATYRDNEAF
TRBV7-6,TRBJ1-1,ASSTRRSGTEAF
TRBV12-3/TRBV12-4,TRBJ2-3,ASSPNRATQY
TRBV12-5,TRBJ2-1,ASGSGGALDEQF
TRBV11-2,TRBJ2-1,ASSRTSGGANEQF
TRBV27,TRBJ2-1,ASSRSGGTNEQF
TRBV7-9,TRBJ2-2,ANGQGNTGELF